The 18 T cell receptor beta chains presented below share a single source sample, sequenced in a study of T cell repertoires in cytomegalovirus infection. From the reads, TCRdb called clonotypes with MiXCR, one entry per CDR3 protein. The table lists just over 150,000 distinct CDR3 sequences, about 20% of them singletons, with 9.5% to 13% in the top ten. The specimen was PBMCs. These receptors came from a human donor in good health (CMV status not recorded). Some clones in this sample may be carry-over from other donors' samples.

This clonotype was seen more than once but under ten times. The CDR3 DNA reads as TGTGCCAGCATCGGCGCCTTAAACACCATATATTTT. Its protein is CASIGALNTIYF. The chain has TRBV12-3 or TRBV12-4 and TRBJ1-3; D uncertain. The CDR3 length is 12 residues. V lost 7 bases and J lost 6, with 10 bases in between.

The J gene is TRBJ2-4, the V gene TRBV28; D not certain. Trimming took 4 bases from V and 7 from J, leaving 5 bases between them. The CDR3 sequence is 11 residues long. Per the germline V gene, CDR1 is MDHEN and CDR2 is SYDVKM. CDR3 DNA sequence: TGTGCCAGCAGTTCTCCCAACATTCAGTACTTC. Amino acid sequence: CASSSPNIQYF.

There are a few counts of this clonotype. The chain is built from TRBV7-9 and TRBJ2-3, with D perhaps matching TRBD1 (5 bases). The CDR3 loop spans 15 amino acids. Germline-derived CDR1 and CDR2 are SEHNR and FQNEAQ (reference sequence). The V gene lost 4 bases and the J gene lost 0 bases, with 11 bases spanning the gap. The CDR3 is CASSSSRGSTDTQYF. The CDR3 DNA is TGTGCCAGCAGCTCGAGTAGGGGCAGCACAGATACGCAGTATTTT.

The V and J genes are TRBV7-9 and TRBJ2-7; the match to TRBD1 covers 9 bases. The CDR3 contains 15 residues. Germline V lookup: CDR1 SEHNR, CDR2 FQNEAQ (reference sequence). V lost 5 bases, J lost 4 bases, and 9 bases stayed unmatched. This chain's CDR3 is CASSQAGTGQYEQYF. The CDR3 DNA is TGTGCCAGCAGCCAAGCCGGGACAGGGCAGTACGAGCAGTACTTC.

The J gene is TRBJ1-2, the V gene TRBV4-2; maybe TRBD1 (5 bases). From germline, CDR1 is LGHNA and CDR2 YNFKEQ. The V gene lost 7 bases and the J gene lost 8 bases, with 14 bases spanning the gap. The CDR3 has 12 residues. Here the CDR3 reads CASTTGLRGYTF. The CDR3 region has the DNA TGTGCCAGCACCACAGGACTTCGCGGCTACACCTTC.

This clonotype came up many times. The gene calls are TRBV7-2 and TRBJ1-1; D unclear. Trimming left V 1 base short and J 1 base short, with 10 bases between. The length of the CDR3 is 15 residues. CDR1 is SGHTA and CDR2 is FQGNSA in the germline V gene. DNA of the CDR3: TGTGCCAGCAGCTTAGTATCTACCACGAACACTGAAGCTTTCTTT. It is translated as CASSLVSTTNTEAFF.

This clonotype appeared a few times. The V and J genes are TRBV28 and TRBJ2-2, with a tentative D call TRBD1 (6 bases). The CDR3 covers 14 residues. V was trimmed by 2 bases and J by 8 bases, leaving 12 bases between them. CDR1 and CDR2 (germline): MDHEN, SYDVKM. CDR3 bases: TGTGCCAGCAGTTTAAGGGCGCAGGGGGGGGAGCTGTTTTTT. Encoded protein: CASSLRAQGGELFF.

The CDR3 DNA reads as TGTGCCAGCAGCTTAGCTCGGCTGGGGCTCACAGATACGCAGTATTTT. It encodes CASSLARLGLTDTQYF. The rearrangement joins TRBV7-4 to TRBJ2-3; perhaps TRBD1 as D (5 bases). Germline V CDR1 and CDR2: SGHVT, SQSDAQ. CDR3 length: 16 residues. The V and J ends lost 0 bases and 2 bases respectively, with 12 bases between them.

CDR3 DNA sequence: TGTGCCAGCAGCCCTGAAGGCGGGAGGGCACGGAATGAGCAGTTCTTC. This sequence encodes CASSPEGGRARNEQFF. V and J are TRBV6-1 and TRBJ2-1; 9 bases align to TRBD2. Losses at the gene ends were 6 bases for V and 7 bases for J; bases not matched to a gene: 13. Germline V gives CDR1 MNHNS, CDR2 SASEGT. There are 16 residues in the CDR3.

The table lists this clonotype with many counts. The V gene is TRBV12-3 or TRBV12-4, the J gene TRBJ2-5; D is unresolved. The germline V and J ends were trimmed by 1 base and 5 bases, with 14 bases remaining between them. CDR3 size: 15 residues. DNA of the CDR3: TGTGCCAGCAGTTTAGAGTGGGTCCAGGAGGAGACCCAGTACTTC. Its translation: CASSLEWVQEETQYF.

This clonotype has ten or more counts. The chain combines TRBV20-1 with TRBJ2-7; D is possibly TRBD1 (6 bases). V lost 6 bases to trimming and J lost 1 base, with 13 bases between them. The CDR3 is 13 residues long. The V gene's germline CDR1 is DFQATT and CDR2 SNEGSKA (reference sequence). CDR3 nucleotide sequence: TGCAGTGCAAATCGGGACACTTCCTACGAGCAGTACTTC. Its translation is CSANRDTSYEQYF.

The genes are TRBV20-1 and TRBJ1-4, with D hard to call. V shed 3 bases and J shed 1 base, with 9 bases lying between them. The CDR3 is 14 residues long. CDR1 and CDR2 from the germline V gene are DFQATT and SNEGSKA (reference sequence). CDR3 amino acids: CSASPIVTNEKLFF. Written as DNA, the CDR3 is TGCAGTGCTAGTCCCATCGTAACTAATGAAAAACTGTTTTTT.

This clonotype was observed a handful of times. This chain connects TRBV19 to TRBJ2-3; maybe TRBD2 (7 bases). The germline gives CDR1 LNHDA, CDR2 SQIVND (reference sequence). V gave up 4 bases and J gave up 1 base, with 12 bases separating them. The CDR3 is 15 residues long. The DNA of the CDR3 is TGTGCCAGTAGTAGGGGGGGCGCGGGCACAGATACGCAGTATTTT. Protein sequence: CASSRGGAGTDTQYF.

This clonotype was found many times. The CDR3 sequence is CASSQETGMGAEAFF. For the CDR3, the DNA is TGTGCCAGCAGCCAAGAGACTGGAATGGGCGCTGAAGCTTTCTTT. V is TRBV4-2 and J is TRBJ1-1; no clear D gene. V lost 0 bases and J 6 bases, leaving 14 bases between the germline ends. Germline assignment: CDR1 LGHNA and CDR2 YNFKEQ. This CDR3 has 15 residues.

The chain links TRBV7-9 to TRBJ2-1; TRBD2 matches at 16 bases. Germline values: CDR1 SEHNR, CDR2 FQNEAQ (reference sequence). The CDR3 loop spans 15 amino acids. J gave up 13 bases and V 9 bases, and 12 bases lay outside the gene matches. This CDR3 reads CASSPGTSGGARQFF. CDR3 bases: TGTGCCAGTAGCCCCGGGACTAGCGGGGGGGCAAGACAGTTCTTC.

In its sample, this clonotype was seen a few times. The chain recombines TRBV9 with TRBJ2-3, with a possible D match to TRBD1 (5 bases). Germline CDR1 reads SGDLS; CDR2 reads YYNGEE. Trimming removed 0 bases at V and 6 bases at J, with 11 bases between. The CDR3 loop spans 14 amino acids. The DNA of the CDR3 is TGTGCCAGCAGCGTAGAGGGGTCTTCGGATACGCAGTATTTT. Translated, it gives CASSVEGSSDTQYF. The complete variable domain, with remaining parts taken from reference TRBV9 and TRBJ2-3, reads DSGVTQTPKHLITATGQRVTLRCSPRSGDLSVYWYQQSLDQGLQFLIQYYNGEERAKGNILERFSAQQFPDLHSELNLSSLELGDSALYFCASSVEGSSDTQYFGPGTRLTVL.

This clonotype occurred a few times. The CDR3 loop reads CATSRAGDSKETQYF. In DNA form, the CDR3 reads TGTGCCACCAGCAGAGCTGGGGACAGTAAAGAGACCCAGTACTTC. The V call is TRBV15, the J call TRBJ2-5; 7 bases are a match to TRBD1. Trimming took 1 base from V and 3 from J; bases not matched to a gene: 5. CDR1 is LNHNV, CDR2 YYDKDF, per germline (reference sequence). The CDR3 covers 15 residues.

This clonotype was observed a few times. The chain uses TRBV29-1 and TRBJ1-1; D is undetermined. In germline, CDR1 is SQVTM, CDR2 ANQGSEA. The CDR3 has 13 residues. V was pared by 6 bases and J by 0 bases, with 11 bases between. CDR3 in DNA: TGCAGCGTCGCAGGACGTCTGAACACTGAAGCTTTCTTT. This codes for CSVAGRLNTEAFF.